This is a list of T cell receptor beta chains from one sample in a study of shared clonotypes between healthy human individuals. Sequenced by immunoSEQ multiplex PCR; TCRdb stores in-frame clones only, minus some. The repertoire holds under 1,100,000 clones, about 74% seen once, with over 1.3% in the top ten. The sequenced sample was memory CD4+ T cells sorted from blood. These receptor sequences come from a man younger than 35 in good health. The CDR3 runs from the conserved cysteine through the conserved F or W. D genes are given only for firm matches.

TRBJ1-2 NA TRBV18 TGTGCCAGCTCACCAGTGGGTAATAACTATGGCTACACCTTC CASSPVGNNYGYTF
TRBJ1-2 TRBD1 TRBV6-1 TGTGCCAGCAGGCCCTTAGGACAGGGACCCTATGGCTACACCTTC CASRPLGQGPYGYTF
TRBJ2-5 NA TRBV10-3 TGTGCCATCAGACCTGGGGTTCAAGAAGAGACCCAGTACTTC CAIRPGVQEETQYF
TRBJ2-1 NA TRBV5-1 TGCGCCAGCAGCTTCGACTGGGGCAATGAGCAGTTCTTC CASSFDWGNEQFF
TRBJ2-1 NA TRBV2 TGTGCCAGCAGGCTACCCCCTGGCCAGTACAATGAGCAGTTCTTC CASRLPPGQYNEQFF
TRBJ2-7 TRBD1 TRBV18 TGTGCCAGCTCACCAGGGACAGGGGATAGCGGCGAGCAGTACTTC CASSPGTGDSGEQYF
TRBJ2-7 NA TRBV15 TGTGCCACCAGCAGAGATTCGGGATCTTACGAGCAGTACTTC CATSRDSGSYEQYF
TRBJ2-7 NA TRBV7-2 TGTGCCAGCAGCAACAAACAGGGCCTAAGCTCCTACGAGCAGTACTTC CASSNKQGLSSYEQYF
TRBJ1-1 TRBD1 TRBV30 TGTGCCTGGAGTGGGGCGAAACCACAGGGGCTCAGAACTGAAGCTTTCTTT CAWSGAKPQGLRTEAFF
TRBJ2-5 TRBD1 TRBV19 TGTGCCAGTAGCATCGGGACAGGGTGGAAAGAGACCCAGTACTTC CASSIGTGWKETQYF
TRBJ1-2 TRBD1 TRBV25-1 TGTGCCAGCAGTTCCGGACAGGGTTTAAATCTCGGCTATGGCTACACCTTC CASSSGQGLNLGYGYTF
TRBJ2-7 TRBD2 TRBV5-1 TGCGCCAGCAGCCCTGGGGGGGTCTACGAGCAGTACTTC CASSPGGVYEQYF
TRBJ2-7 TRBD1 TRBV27 TGTGCCAGCAGTACCTACAGGGGTTACGACTACGAGCAGTACTTC CASSTYRGYDYEQYF
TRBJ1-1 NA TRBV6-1 TGTGCCAGCTGGCGGGATTATGGGGGCACTGAAGCTTTCTTT CASWRDYGGTEAFF
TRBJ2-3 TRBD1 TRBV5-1 TGCGCCAGCAGCCAGGGGGACAGCCGCACAGATACGCAGTATTTT CASSQGDSRTDTQYF